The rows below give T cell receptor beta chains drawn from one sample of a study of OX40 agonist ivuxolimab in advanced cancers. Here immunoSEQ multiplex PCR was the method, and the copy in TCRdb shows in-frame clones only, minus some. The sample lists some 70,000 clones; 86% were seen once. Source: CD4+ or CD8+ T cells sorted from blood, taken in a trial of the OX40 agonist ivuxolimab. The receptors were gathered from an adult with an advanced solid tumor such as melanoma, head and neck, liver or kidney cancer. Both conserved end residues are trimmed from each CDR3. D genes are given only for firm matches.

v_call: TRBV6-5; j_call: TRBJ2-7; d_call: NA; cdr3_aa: ASRSPVPYEQY
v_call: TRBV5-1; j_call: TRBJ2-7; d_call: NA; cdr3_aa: ASSLAGVKEQY
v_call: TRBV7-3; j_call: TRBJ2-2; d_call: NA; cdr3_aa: ASSLEVGELF
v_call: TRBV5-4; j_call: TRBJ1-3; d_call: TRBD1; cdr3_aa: ASSRGGQGENTIY
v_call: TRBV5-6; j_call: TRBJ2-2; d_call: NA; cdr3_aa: ASSPAMLGTGELF
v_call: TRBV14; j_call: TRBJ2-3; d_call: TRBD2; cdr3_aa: ASSRASGGIVTDTQY
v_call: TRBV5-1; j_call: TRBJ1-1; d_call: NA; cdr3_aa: ASSLKGGTEAF
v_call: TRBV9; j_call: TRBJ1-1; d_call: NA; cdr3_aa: ASSVGGFNTEAF
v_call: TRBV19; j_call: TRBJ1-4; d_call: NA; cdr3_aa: ASSIFTTNEKLF
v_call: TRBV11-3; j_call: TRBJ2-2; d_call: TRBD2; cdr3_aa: ASSLHSAGGRTGELF
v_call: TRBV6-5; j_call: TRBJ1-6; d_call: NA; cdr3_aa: ASSYSKSSYNSPLH
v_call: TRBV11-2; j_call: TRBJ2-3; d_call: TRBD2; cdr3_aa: ASSLAGGPIDTQY
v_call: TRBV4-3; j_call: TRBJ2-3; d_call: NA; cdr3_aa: ASSQVRSGANTQY
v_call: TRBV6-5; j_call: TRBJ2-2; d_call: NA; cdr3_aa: ASSSPGSWELF
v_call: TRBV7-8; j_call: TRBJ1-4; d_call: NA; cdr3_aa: ASMVLFNPNEKLF